This T cell receptor beta chain is from a study of blood T cells in healthy people across ages. Germline CDR1 reads MGHRA; CDR2 reads YSYEKL. The length of the CDR3 is 15 residues. A second PCR of 7 to 11 cycles used a sample-barcoded 5' primer and a J-beta primer mix. TCRdb recomputed calls from the 5' RACE reads with MiXCR, one row per CDR3 protein. The sample includes 800,000 to 1,000,000 distinct CDR3 sequences, roughly 52% of them seen just once. Source material: blood. The chain uses TRBV4-1 and TRBJ2-7; no definite D call. The DNA end is a closer match to TRBJ2-5, so the J assignment may be wrong. The TCR sequence derives from a man aged 25-45 years in good health. The chain's CDR3 is CASSQGRADQETQYF. CDR3 coding DNA: TGCGCCAGCAGCCAAGGTAGGGCGGATCAAGAGACCCAGTACTTC.